This is a list of T cell receptor beta chains from one sample in a study of CD8 T cells in Susac syndrome. TCRdb independently ran MiXCR on the immunoSEQ multiplex PCR reads; one entry per CDR3 protein. The sample consists of over 120,000 distinct CDR3 sequences, 95% of them appearing once. Sequencing was done on a sample of CD4+ T cells from PBMCs. The receptors here all came from a human donor with Susac syndrome. Both conserved end residues are part of each CDR3. The order of the fields is V gene, J gene, clone size, D gene, CDR3 length, CDR3 DNA, CDR3 protein. A D gene is named only where the DNA matches it firmly. Part of the rows lack a size; the others show once, few, many or a class for expanded clones.

V gene: TRBV21-1; J gene: TRBJ2-1; clone size: .; D gene: .; CDR3 length: 14; CDR3 DNA: TGTGCCAGCAGCAAAACCCGATCCTACAATGAGCAGTTCTTC; CDR3 protein: CASSKTRSYNEQFF
V gene: TRBV27; J gene: TRBJ1-2; clone size: .; D gene: TRBD1; CDR3 length: 15; CDR3 DNA: TGTGCCAGCAGTCCGACCGGGACAGGTCCTTGGGGCTACACCTTC; CDR3 protein: CASSPTGTGPWGYTF
V gene: TRBV4-1; J gene: TRBJ2-1; clone size: .; D gene: .; CDR3 length: 17; CDR3 DNA: TGCGCCAGCAGCCAAGAATTTAGGGGGAGCTCCTACAATGAGCAGTTCTTC; CDR3 protein: CASSQEFRGSSYNEQFF
V gene: TRBV15; J gene: TRBJ2-7; clone size: .; D gene: TRBD1; CDR3 length: 15; CDR3 DNA: TGTGCCACCAGCAGAGGTGGGCAGGGGGCCTACGAGCAGTACTTC; CDR3 protein: CATSRGGQGAYEQYF
V gene: TRBV11-2; J gene: TRBJ2-1; clone size: .; D gene: TRBD1; CDR3 length: 14; CDR3 DNA: TGTGCCAGTCGGGGACAGGGGTATTACAATGAGCAGTTCTTC; CDR3 protein: CASRGQGYYNEQFF
V gene: TRBV3-1; J gene: TRBJ2-3; clone size: .; D gene: TRBD2; CDR3 length: 17; CDR3 DNA: TGTGCCAGCAGCCCCCCGCGGGCTAGCGGGTCCCCAGATACGCAGTATTTT; CDR3 protein: CASSPPRASGSPDTQYF
V gene: TRBV30; J gene: TRBJ1-2; clone size: .; D gene: .; CDR3 length: 12; CDR3 DNA: TGTGCCTGCGACAGGTTGCGTTATGGCTACACCTTC; CDR3 protein: CACDRLRYGYTF
V gene: TRBV7-2; J gene: TRBJ1-2; clone size: .; D gene: .; CDR3 length: 15; CDR3 DNA: TGTGCCAGCAGCTTTCAGGGTGGCAGGCTAGGTGGCTACACCTTC; CDR3 protein: CASSFQGGRLGGYTF
V gene: TRBV29-1; J gene: TRBJ2-2; clone size: .; D gene: .; CDR3 length: 11; CDR3 DNA: TGCAGCGGGCGTAGAGCCGGGGAGCTGTTTTTT; CDR3 protein: CSGRRAGELFF
V gene: TRBV3-1; J gene: TRBJ2-5; clone size: .; D gene: .; CDR3 length: 13; CDR3 DNA: TGTGCCAGCAGCGTAACGGATCAAGAGACCCAGTACTTC; CDR3 protein: CASSVTDQETQYF
V gene: TRBV29-1; J gene: TRBJ1-5; clone size: .; D gene: .; CDR3 length: 13; CDR3 DNA: TGCAGCGTCACAGAGGCGGGCAATCAGCCCCAGCATTTT; CDR3 protein: CSVTEAGNQPQHF
V gene: TRBV9; J gene: TRBJ2-5; clone size: .; D gene: TRBD2; CDR3 length: 18; CDR3 DNA: TGTGCCAGCAGCGAGGGGAGGGCTTTGGGGTGGACTCAAGAGACCCAGTACTTC; CDR3 protein: CASSEGRALGWTQETQYF
V gene: TRBV20-1; J gene: TRBJ2-1; clone size: .; D gene: .; CDR3 length: 14; CDR3 DNA: TGCAGTGCGGCCGGGACGCCGACCTACAATGAGCAGTTCTTC; CDR3 protein: CSAAGTPTYNEQFF
V gene: TRBV30; J gene: TRBJ1-2; clone size: .; D gene: .; CDR3 length: 14; CDR3 DNA: TGTGCCTGGAGTGGGGAGGGAGTGAACTATGGCTACACCTTC; CDR3 protein: CAWSGEGVNYGYTF
V gene: TRBV20-1; J gene: TRBJ2-7; clone size: .; D gene: .; CDR3 length: 12; CDR3 DNA: TGCAGTGTATCTCCAGATTCCTACGAGCAGTACTTC; CDR3 protein: CSVSPDSYEQYF
V gene: TRBV29-1; J gene: TRBJ2-3; clone size: .; D gene: .; CDR3 length: 14; CDR3 DNA: TGCAGCGTTGTGGGGGCACTGTGGACAGATACGCAGTATTTT; CDR3 protein: CSVVGALWTDTQYF
V gene: TRBV28; J gene: TRBJ2-7; clone size: .; D gene: .; CDR3 length: 14; CDR3 DNA: TGTGCCAGCTCCTTCTCTCGGGGCTACTACGAGCAGTACTTC; CDR3 protein: CASSFSRGYYEQYF
V gene: TRBV12-3/TRBV12-4; J gene: TRBJ1-5; clone size: .; D gene: .; CDR3 length: 14; CDR3 DNA: TGTGCCAGCAGTTTCGGTTATGGGCATCAGCCCCAGCATTTT; CDR3 protein: CASSFGYGHQPQHF
V gene: TRBV30; J gene: TRBJ1-1; clone size: .; D gene: TRBD1; CDR3 length: 11; CDR3 DNA: TGTGCCTGGAGTGTAAAGGGGGCGGCTTTCTTT; CDR3 protein: CAWSVKGAAFF
V gene: TRBV30; J gene: TRBJ2-1; clone size: .; D gene: TRBD1; CDR3 length: 15; CDR3 DNA: TGTGCCTGGAGTGTACTTTTCCAGGGGGACGCCGAGCAGTTCTTC; CDR3 protein: CAWSVLFQGDAEQFF
V gene: TRBV7-7; J gene: TRBJ2-7; clone size: .; D gene: TRBD1; CDR3 length: 13; CDR3 DNA: TGTGCTAGCAGCAAGGGACAGGGGTCCGAGCAGTACTTC; CDR3 protein: CASSKGQGSEQYF
V gene: TRBV20-1; J gene: TRBJ1-1; clone size: .; D gene: TRBD1; CDR3 length: 14; CDR3 DNA: TGCAGTGCACCAGGCCGCAGGGGGAGCACTGAAGCTTTCTTT; CDR3 protein: CSAPGRRGSTEAFF
V gene: TRBV5-4; J gene: TRBJ2-2; clone size: .; D gene: .; CDR3 length: 16; CDR3 DNA: TGTGCCAGCAGCTTTCGGGGGGCACGTGGCACCGGGGAGCTGTTTTTT; CDR3 protein: CASSFRGARGTGELFF
V gene: TRBV5-4; J gene: TRBJ1-6; clone size: .; D gene: .; CDR3 length: 14; CDR3 DNA: TGTGCCAGCAGCTTGACAGGCGTTAATTCACCCCTCCACTTT; CDR3 protein: CASSLTGVNSPLHF
V gene: TRBV18; J gene: TRBJ1-3; clone size: .; D gene: .; CDR3 length: 17; CDR3 DNA: TGTGCCAGCTCACCAGCAGCGGATACTATCACTGGAAACACCATATATTTT; CDR3 protein: CASSPAADTITGNTIYF
V gene: TRBV7-2; J gene: TRBJ2-3; clone size: .; D gene: TRBD2; CDR3 length: 16; CDR3 DNA: TGTGCCAGCAGCTTATACCCAGCGGGAGGCGCAGATACGCAGTATTTT; CDR3 protein: CASSLYPAGGADTQYF
V gene: TRBV12-3/TRBV12-4; J gene: TRBJ1-5; clone size: .; D gene: .; CDR3 length: 14; CDR3 DNA: TGTGCCAGCAGTTTAGCGGGATCGGGTCAGCCCCAGCATTTT; CDR3 protein: CASSLAGSGQPQHF
V gene: TRBV30; J gene: TRBJ2-3; clone size: .; D gene: .; CDR3 length: 15; CDR3 DNA: TGTGCCTGGAGCTCCACTCAAACCAGCACAGATACGCAGTATTTT; CDR3 protein: CAWSSTQTSTDTQYF
V gene: TRBV7-3; J gene: TRBJ2-3; clone size: .; D gene: TRBD2; CDR3 length: 16; CDR3 DNA: TGTGCCAGCAGCTTACGAGCGGGGGGGGGCACAGATACGCAGTATTTT; CDR3 protein: CASSLRAGGGTDTQYF
V gene: TRBV20-1; J gene: TRBJ2-3; clone size: .; D gene: .; CDR3 length: 12; CDR3 DNA: TGCAGTGCTAGGGGTATCACAGATACGCAGTATTTT; CDR3 protein: CSARGITDTQYF
V gene: TRBV2; J gene: TRBJ2-7; clone size: .; D gene: TRBD2; CDR3 length: 15; CDR3 DNA: TGTGCCAGCAGTGTCGGGGGAAGCGGGAGTTACGAGCAGTACTTC; CDR3 protein: CASSVGGSGSYEQYF
V gene: TRBV14; J gene: TRBJ2-1; clone size: .; D gene: .; CDR3 length: 14; CDR3 DNA: TGTGCCAGCAGCCAACTATCCTCTATCAATGAGCAGTTCTTC; CDR3 protein: CASSQLSSINEQFF
V gene: TRBV5-1; J gene: TRBJ1-4; clone size: once; D gene: .; CDR3 length: 15; CDR3 DNA: TGCGCCAGCAGTCAGACACCTGCAACTAATGAAAAACTGTTTTTT; CDR3 protein: CASSQTPATNEKLFF
V gene: TRBV10-3; J gene: TRBJ1-1; clone size: .; D gene: .; CDR3 length: 15; CDR3 DNA: TGTGCCATCAGTGAGTCGTCACAGGTAAACACTGAAGCTTTCTTT; CDR3 protein: CAISESSQVNTEAFF
V gene: TRBV20-1; J gene: TRBJ2-7; clone size: .; D gene: .; CDR3 length: 14; CDR3 DNA: TGCAGTGCTAGAGTCGGGGCAGGAGCCCGCGAGCAGTACTTC; CDR3 protein: CSARVGAGAREQYF
V gene: TRBV15; J gene: TRBJ1-6; clone size: .; D gene: .; CDR3 length: 16; CDR3 DNA: TGTGCCACCAGCAGAGATCTTGGCAGGAATAATTCACCCCTCCACTTT; CDR3 protein: CATSRDLGRNNSPLHF
V gene: TRBV3-1; J gene: TRBJ2-2; clone size: once; D gene: .; CDR3 length: 16; CDR3 DNA: TGTGCCAGCAGCCAACCGTCCGGGGTCCACACCGGGGAGCTGTTTTTT; CDR3 protein: CASSQPSGVHTGELFF
V gene: TRBV7-8; J gene: TRBJ1-3; clone size: .; D gene: .; CDR3 length: 12; CDR3 DNA: TGTGCCAGCAGTCAACGAGGGAACACCATATATTTT; CDR3 protein: CASSQRGNTIYF
V gene: TRBV20-1; J gene: TRBJ2-7; clone size: .; D gene: TRBD1; CDR3 length: 14; CDR3 DNA: TGCAGTGCTCGGACCGGGACAGGGACTTACGAGCAGTACTTC; CDR3 protein: CSARTGTGTYEQYF
V gene: TRBV28; J gene: TRBJ1-2; clone size: .; D gene: TRBD1; CDR3 length: 13; CDR3 DNA: TGTGCCAGCACCGACAGGGTGAATGGTGGCTACACCTTC; CDR3 protein: CASTDRVNGGYTF
V gene: TRBV2; J gene: TRBJ1-4; clone size: .; D gene: .; CDR3 length: 14; CDR3 DNA: TGTGCCAGCAGTGAACAGCTAGCTAATGAAAAACTGTTTTTT; CDR3 protein: CASSEQLANEKLFF
V gene: TRBV5-1; J gene: TRBJ2-1; clone size: .; D gene: TRBD2; CDR3 length: 15; CDR3 DNA: TGCGCCAGCTCACTCAGCGGGAGTCGTTTCGATGAGCAGTTCTTC; CDR3 protein: CASSLSGSRFDEQFF
V gene: TRBV5-1; J gene: TRBJ2-6; clone size: once; D gene: .; CDR3 length: 16; CDR3 DNA: TGCGCCAGTTACGCTGACCCTAGCTCTGGGGCCAACGTCCTGACTTTC; CDR3 protein: CASYADPSSGANVLTF